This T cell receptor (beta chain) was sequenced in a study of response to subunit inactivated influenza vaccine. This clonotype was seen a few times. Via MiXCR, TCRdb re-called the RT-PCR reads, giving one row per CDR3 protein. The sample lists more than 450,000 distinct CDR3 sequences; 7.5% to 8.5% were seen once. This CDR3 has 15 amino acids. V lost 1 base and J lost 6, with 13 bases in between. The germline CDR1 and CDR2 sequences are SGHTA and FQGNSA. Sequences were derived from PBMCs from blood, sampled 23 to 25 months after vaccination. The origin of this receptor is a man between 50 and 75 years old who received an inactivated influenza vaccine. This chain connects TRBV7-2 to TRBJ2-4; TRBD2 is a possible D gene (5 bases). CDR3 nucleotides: TGTGCCAGCAGCTTAGTCGTCTCAAGCGGAAACATTCAGTACTTC. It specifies CASSLVVSSGNIQYF.